These 5 T cell receptor beta chains came from one sample sequenced in a study of cytomegalovirus exposure and HLA in healthy donors. The PCR employed 60 Vbeta primers together with 13 Jbeta primers. Sequenced by immunoSEQ multiplex PCR; TCRdb stores in-frame clones only, minus some. Of 150,000 to 200,000 clones listed, less than 80% are singletons. Sequencing was carried out using PBMCs. The receptor set was obtained from a woman aged 25 to 39 in good health and CMV-seropositive.

The table lists this clone with a count of one. This chain links TRBV10-1 with TRBJ2-1; 8 nucleotides line up with TRBD2. V was pared by 3 bases and J by 1 base, with 5 bases of the junction left unmatched. Germline loops: CDR1 WNHNN, CDR2 SYGVQD (reference sequence). The CDR3 has 16 amino acids. The CDR3, as DNA: TGCGCCAGCAGTGAAGTGGGACTAGGGTCCTACAATGAGCAGTTCTTC. Translating gives CASSEVGLGSYNEQFF.

The chain couples TRBV18 to TRBJ1-5, with a possible D match to TRBD1 (5 bases). Trimming shortened V by 3 bases and J by 2 bases, and 8 bases separated the two germline ends. Germline assignment: CDR1 KGHSH and CDR2 LQKENI. The CDR3 totals 14 residues. DNA of the CDR3: TGTGCCAGCTCACCGGGGGGGGGCAATCAGCCCCAGCATTTT. This sequence encodes CASSPGGGNQPQHF.

The chain carries TRBV5-4 and TRBJ2-4; TRBD2 might be the D (5 bases). Germline V CDR1 and CDR2: SGHNT, YYREEE (reference sequence). The V end lost 3 bases, the J end lost 0 bases, and 13 bases lay between the germline ends. CDR3 length: 16 amino acids. CDR3 in DNA: TGTGCCAGCAGCTCCACCGCGGAGGTAGCCAAAAACATTCAGTACTTC. Encoded protein: CASSSTAEVAKNIQYF.

V and J are TRBV19 and TRBJ2-1; 8 bases line up with TRBD2. Per germline, CDR1 LNHDA and CDR2 SQIVND (reference sequence). The junction had 6 bases not matched to a gene; V was cut back by 1 base and J by 7 bases. The CDR3 runs 15 residues. The CDR3 DNA follows: TGTGCCAGTAGTATAGTAGCGGGACTAGAGAATGAGCAGTTCTTC. It is translated as CASSIVAGLENEQFF.

The rearrangement joins TRBV18 to TRBJ2-5, with TRBD1 identical over 7 bases. V trimming: 2 bases; J trimming: 3 bases; junction bases outside the gene matches: 3. Germline loops: CDR1 KGHSH, CDR2 LQKENI. The CDR3 runs 14 residues. CDR3 in DNA: TGTGCCAGCTCACCAGTGACAGGGAAAGAGACCCAGTACTTC. It yields the protein CASSPVTGKETQYF.